This TCR beta chain appears in the sequencing data of a study of OX40 agonist ivuxolimab in advanced cancers. As for the study in general: Clinicians treated patients with ivuxolimab, an agonistic anti-OX40 (CD134) antibody.

Study observations and caveats: Among expanded peripheral T cells, antigen specificity went undetermined.

Germline V gene sequence: CDR1 KGHSH, CDR2 LQKENI. The CDR3 contains 15 residues. Germline trimming cut 1 base from V and 1 base from J; bases unmatched to any gene: 2. Autoimmune disease history or systemic immunosuppression barred patients. This clone has a single count. No antigen is known for it. Produced via immunoSEQ multiplex PCR; TCRdb's table is partial and in-frame only. The sample lists over 30,000 clones; around 90% were seen once. J is TRBJ2-3 and V is TRBV18; 7 bases align to TRBD1. The clonotype originates from an adult with an advanced solid tumor such as melanoma, head and neck, liver or kidney cancer. The sample here was CD4+ or CD8+ T cells sorted from blood, taken in a trial of the OX40 agonist ivuxolimab. CDR3 sequence: CASSPRQGGTDTQYF. CDR3 DNA: TGTGCCAGCTCACCACGACAGGGCGGCACAGATACGCAGTATTTT. Supplemented by reference TRBV18 and TRBJ2-3, the full variable domain reads NAGVMQNPRHLVRRRGQEARLRCSPMKGHSHVYWYRQLPEEGLKFMVYLQKENIIDESGMPKERFSAEFPKEGPSILRIQQVVRGDSAAYFCASSPRQGGTDTQYFGPGTRLTVL.